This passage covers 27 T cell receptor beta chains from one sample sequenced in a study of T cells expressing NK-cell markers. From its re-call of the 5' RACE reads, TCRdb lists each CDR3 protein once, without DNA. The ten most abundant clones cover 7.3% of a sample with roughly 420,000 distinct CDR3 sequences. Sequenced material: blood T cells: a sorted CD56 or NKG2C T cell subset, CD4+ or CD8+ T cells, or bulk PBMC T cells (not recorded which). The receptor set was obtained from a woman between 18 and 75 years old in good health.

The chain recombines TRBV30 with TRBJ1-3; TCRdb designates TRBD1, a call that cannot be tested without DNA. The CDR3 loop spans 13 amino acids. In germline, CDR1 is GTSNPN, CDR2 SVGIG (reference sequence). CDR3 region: CAWVDRAGNTIYF.

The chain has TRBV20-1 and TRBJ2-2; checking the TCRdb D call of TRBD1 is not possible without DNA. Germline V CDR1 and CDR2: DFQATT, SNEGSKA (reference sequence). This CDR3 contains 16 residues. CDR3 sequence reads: CSARDSGTGDPGELFF.

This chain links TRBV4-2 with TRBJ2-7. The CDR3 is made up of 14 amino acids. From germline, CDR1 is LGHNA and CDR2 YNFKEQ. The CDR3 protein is CASSQSEAYYEQYF.

CDR3 in amino acids: CASSPGQGEFGYTF. V is TRBV7-2 and J is TRBJ1-2; TCRdb reports TRBD1, a call that lacks DNA to check it against. The CDR3 covers 14 residues. Germline CDR1 and CDR2: SGHTA and FQGNSA.

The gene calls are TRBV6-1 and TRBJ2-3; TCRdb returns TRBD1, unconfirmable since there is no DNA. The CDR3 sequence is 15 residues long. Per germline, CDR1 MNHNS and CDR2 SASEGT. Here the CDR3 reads CASGGQGRTSDTQYF.

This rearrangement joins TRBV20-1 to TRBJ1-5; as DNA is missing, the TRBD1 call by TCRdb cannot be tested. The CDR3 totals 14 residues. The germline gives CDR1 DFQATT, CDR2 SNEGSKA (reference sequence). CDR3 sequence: CSARDWTPNQPQHF.

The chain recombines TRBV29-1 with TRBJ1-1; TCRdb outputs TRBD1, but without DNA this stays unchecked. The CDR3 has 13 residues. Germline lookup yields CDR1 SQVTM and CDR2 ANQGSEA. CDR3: CSGNRGRGTEAFF. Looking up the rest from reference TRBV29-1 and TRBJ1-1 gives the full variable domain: SAVISQKPSRDICQRGTSLTIQCQVDSQVTMMFWYRQQPGQSLTLIATANQGSEATYESGFVIDKFPISRPNLTFSTLTVSNMSPEDSSIYLCSGNRGRGTEAFFGQGTRLTVV.

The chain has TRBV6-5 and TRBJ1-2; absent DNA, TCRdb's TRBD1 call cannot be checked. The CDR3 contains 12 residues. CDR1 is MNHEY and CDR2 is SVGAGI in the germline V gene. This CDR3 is CAPGEEWYGYTF.

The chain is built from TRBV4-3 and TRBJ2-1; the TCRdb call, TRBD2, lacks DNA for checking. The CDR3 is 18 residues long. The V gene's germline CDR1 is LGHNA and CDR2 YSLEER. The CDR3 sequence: CASSQVPSGRASYNEQFF.

This CDR3 reads CASSQTSGSTDTQYF. The chain links TRBV2 to TRBJ2-3; TCRdb calls TRBD2, which cannot be checked without DNA. The V gene's germline CDR1 is SNHLY and CDR2 FYNNEI. CDR3 length equals 15 residues. Full variable domain (rest looked up from reference TRBV2 and TRBJ2-3): EPEVTQTPSHQVTQMGQEVILRCVPISNHLYFYWYRQILGQKVEFLVSFYNNEISEKSEIFDDQFSVERPDGSNFTLKIRSTKLEDSAMYFCASSQTSGSTDTQYFGPGTRLTVL.

CDR3 sequence: CASSLSPFRETQYF. The V gene is TRBV5-5, the J gene TRBJ2-5. Germline loops: CDR1 SGHKS, CDR2 YYEKEE (reference sequence). The CDR3 spans 14 residues.

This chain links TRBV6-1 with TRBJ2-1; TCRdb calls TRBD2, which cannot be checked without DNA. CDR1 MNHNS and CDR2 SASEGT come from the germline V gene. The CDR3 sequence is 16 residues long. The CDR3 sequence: CASTPRGRGRAMEQFF.

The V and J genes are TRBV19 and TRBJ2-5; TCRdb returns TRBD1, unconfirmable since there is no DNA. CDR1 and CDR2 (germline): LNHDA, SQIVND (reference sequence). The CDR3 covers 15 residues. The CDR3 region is CASSISRTGVETQYF.

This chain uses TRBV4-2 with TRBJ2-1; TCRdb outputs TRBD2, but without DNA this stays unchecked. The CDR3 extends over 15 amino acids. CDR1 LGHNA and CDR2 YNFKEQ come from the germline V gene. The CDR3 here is CASSQEGAEYNEQFF.

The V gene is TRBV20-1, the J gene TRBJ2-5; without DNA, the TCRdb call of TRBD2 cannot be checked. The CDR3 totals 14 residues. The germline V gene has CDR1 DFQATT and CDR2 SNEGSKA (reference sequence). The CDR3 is CSASLRAAGETQYF.

The CDR3 spells CASSPRTGGLYEQYF. The rearrangement joins TRBV12-3 or TRBV12-4 to TRBJ2-7; there is no DNA to check the TCRdb D call of TRBD1. This CDR3 region has 15 residues.

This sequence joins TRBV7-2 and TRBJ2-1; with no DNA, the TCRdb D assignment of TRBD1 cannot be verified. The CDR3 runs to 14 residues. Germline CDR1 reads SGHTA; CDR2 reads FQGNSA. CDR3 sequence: CASRGDRDYNEQFF.

CDR3 residues: CASSFAGGELFF. The rearrangement joins TRBV5-4 to TRBJ2-2. This CDR3 comprises 12 residues. Germline CDR1 is SGHNT and CDR2 is YYREEE (reference sequence).

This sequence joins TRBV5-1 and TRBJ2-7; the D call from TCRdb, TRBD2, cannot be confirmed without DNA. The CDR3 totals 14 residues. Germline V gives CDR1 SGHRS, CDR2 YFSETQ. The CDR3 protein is CASSRGTARDEQYF.

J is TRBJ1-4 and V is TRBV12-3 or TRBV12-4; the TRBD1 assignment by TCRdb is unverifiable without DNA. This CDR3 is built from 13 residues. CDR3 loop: CASSSPGSGKLFF.

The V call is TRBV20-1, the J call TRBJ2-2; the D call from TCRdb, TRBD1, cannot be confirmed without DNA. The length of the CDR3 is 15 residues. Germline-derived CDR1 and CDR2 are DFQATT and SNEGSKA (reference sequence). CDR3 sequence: CSAGSGGTTTGELFF.

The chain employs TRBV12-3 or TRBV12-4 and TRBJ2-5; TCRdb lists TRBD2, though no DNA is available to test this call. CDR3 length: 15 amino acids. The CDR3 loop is CASSQGPLARETQYF.

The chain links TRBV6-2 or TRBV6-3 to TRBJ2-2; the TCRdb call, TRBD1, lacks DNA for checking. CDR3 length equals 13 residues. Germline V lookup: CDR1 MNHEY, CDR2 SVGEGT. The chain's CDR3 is CASQGPNTGELFF.

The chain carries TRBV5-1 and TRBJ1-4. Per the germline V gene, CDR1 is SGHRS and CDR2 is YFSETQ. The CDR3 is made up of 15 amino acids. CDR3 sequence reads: CASSLAWGFEEKLFF.

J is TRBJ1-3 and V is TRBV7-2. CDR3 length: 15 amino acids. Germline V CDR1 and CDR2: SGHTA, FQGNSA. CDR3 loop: CASSSKTVPGNTIYF.

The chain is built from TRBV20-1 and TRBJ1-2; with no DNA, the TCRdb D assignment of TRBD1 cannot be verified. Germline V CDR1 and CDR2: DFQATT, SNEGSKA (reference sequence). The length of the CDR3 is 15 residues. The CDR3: CSARTGTDTNYGYTF.

The CDR3 here is CASSQPSLAGAYEQYF. The chain combines TRBV4-2 with TRBJ2-7; TCRdb designates TRBD2, a call that cannot be tested without DNA. The CDR3 is made up of 16 amino acids. CDR1 is LGHNA and CDR2 is YNFKEQ in the germline V gene.